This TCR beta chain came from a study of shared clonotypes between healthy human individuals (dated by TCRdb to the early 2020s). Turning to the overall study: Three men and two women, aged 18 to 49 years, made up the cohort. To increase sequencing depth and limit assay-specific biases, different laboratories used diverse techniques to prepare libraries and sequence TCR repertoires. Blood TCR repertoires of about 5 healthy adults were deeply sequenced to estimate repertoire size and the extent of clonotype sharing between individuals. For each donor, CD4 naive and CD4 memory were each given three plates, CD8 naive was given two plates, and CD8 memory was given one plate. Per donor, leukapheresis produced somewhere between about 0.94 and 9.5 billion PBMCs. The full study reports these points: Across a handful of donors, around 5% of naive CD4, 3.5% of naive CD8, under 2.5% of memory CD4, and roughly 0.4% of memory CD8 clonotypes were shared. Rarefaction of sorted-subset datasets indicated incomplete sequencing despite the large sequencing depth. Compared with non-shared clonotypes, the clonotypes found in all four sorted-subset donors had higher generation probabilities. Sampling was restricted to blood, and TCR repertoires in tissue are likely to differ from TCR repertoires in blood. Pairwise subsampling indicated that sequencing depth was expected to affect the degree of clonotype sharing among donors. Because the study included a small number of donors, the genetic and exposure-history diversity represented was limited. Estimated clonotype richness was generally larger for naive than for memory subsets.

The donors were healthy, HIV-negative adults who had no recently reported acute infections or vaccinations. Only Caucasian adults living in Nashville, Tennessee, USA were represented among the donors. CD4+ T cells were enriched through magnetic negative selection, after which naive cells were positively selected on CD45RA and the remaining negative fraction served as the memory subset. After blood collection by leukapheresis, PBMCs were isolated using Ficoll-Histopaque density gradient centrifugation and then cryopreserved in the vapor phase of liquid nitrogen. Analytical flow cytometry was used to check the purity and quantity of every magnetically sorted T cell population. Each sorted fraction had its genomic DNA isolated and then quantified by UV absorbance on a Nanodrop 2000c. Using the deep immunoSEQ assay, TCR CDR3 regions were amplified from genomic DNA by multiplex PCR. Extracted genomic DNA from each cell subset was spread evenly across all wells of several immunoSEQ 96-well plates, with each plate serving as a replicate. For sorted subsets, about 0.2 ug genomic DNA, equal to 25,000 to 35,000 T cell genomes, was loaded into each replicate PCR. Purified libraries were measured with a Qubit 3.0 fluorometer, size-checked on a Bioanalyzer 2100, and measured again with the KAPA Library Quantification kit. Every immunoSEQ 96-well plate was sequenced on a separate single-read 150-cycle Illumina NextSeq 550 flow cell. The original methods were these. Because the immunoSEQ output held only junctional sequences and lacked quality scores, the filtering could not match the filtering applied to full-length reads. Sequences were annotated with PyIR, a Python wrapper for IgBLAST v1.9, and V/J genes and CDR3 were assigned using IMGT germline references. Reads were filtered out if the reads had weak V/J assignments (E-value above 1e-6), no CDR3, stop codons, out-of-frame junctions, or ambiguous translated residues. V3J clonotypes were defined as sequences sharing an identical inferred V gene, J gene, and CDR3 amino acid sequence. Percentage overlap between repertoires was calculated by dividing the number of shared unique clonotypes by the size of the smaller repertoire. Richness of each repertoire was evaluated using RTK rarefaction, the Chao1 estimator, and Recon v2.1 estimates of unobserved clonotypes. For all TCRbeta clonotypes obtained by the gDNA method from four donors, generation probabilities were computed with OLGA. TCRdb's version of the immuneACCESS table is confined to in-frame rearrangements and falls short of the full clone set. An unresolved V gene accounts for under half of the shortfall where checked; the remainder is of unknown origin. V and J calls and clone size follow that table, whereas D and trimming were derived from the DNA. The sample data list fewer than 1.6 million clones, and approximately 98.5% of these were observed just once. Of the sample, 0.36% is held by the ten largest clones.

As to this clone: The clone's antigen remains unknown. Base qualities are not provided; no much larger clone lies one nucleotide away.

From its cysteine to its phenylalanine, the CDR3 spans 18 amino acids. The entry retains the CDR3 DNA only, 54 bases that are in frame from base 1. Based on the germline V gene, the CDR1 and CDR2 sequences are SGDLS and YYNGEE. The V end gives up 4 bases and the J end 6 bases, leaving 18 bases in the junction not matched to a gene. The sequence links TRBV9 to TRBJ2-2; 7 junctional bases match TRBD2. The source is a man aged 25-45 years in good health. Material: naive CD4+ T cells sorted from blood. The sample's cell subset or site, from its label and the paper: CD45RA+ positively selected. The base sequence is TGTGCCAGCAGCCCCGACTCGCCTAGCGGAGATTGGGCCGGGGAGCTGTTTTTT. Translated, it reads CASSPDSPSGDWAGELFF.